Shown below are 9 T cell receptor beta chains from a single sample sequenced in a study of cytomegalovirus exposure and HLA in healthy donors. PCR amplification relied on 60 Vbeta primers (plus 13 Jbeta primers). The repertoire was sequenced with immunoSEQ multiplex PCR; TCRdb's copy has only in-frame clones and lacks some. The table shows around 130,000 clones, with roughly 80% occurring only once. The sample taken for sequencing was PBMCs. The receptor set was obtained from a woman aged 40 to 50 in good health and CMV-seronegative.

The J gene is TRBJ1-1, the V gene TRBV27; D might be TRBD1 (6 bases). This CDR3 comprises 16 residues. Germline V gene sequence: CDR1 MNHEY, CDR2 SMNVEV (reference sequence). The germline V and J ends were trimmed by 5 bases and 0 bases, with 16 bases remaining between them. As DNA, the CDR3 is TGTGCCAGCAGTGATCCCAGGGGTTCCCTGAACACTGAAGCTTTCTTT. Its protein product is CASSDPRGSLNTEAFF.

The genes are TRBV6-1 and TRBJ2-5; maybe TRBD2 (6 bases). This CDR3 is 11 amino acids long. Germline CDR1 is MNHNS and CDR2 is SASEGT. Trimming stripped 4 bases from V and 9 bases from J, with 9 bases between. The CDR3 coding sequence is TGTGCCAGCAGTGCGACGGGAGCCCAGTACTTC. It yields the protein CASSATGAQYF.

The chain joins TRBV5-1 to TRBJ2-7, with TRBD1 as a possible D gene (5 bases). CDR1 is SGHRS and CDR2 is YFSETQ in the germline V gene. Trimming cost V 0 bases and J 4 bases, with 14 bases left between them. The CDR3 covers 15 residues. The CDR3 region is CASSLGQGDIYEQYF. Written as DNA, the CDR3 is TGCGCCAGCAGCTTGGGGCAGGGCGACATATACGAGCAGTACTTC.

The V gene is TRBV28, the J gene TRBJ1-2, with TRBD1 as a possible D gene (5 bases). Germline CDR1 reads MDHEN; CDR2 reads SYDVKM. The CDR3 runs 16 residues. V dropped 7 bases and J dropped 3 bases, with 21 bases sitting between them. The CDR3 coding sequence is TGTGCCAGCACACCCCGGGGGTGGGGGTTCGACTATGGCTACACCTTC. Its protein product is CASTPRGWGFDYGYTF.

This rearrangement joins TRBV2 to TRBJ1-5; the D gene is possibly TRBD1 (6 bases). Trimming shortened V by 5 bases and J by 8 bases, and 16 bases separated the two germline ends. The CDR3 runs to 14 residues. Germline-derived CDR1 and CDR2 are SNHLY and FYNNEI. The CDR3 region is CASSKEGVIKPQHF. In nucleotides, the CDR3 is TGTGCCAGCAGTAAAGAGGGGGTGATCAAGCCCCAGCATTTT. Full variable domain (outside the CDR3, taken from reference TRBV2 and TRBJ1-5): EPEVTQTPSHQVTQMGQEVILRCVPISNHLYFYWYRQILGQKVEFLVSFYNNEISEKSEIFDDQFSVERPDGSNFTLKIRSTKLEDSAMYFCASSKEGVIKPQHFGDGTRLSIL.

This chain joins TRBV18 and TRBJ1-2; 10 bases map to TRBD1. This CDR3 spans 15 amino acids. The germline CDR1 and CDR2 sequences are KGHSH and LQKENI. V trimming: 3 bases; J trimming: 2 bases; junction bases outside the gene matches: 3. DNA of the CDR3: TGTGCCAGCTCACCCGGGACAGGGGTAAACTATGGCTACACCTTC. It is translated as CASSPGTGVNYGYTF.

The chain links TRBV9 to TRBJ2-5, with no clear D. Per the germline V gene, CDR1 is SGDLS and CDR2 is YYNGEE. V was shortened by 3 bases and J by 7 bases, with 10 bases between the two germline ends. This CDR3 region has 12 residues. The CDR3 DNA reads as TGTGCCAGCAGCGCTCAAGCAGGGACCCAGTACTTC. Translating it yields CASSAQAGTQYF.

The V call is TRBV13, the J call TRBJ1-2, with TRBD1 matching over 12 bases. J lost 6 bases, V lost 1 base, and 3 bases had no gene match. CDR1 PRHDT and CDR2 FYEKMQ come from the germline V gene (reference sequence). CDR3 size: 15 residues. The CDR3 spells CASSLAGQGAHGYTF. The CDR3 nucleotides read TGTGCCAGCAGCTTAGCGGGACAGGGGGCGCATGGCTACACCTTC. The full variable domain, in which reference TRBV13 and TRBJ1-2 provide the parts outside the CDR3, is AAGVIQSPRHLIKEKRETATLKCYPIPRHDTVYWYQQGPGQDPQFLISFYEKMQSDKGSIPDRFSAQQFSDYHSELNMSSLELGDSALYFCASSLAGQGAHGYTFGSGTRLTVV.

The chain uses TRBV29-1 and TRBJ2-7; 11 bases match TRBD1. The trim removed 7 bases at V and 5 bases at J, leaving 13 bases unmatched. This CDR3 contains 15 residues. Germline V gene data show CDR1 as SQVTM and CDR2 as ANQGSEA. The DNA of the CDR3 is TGCAGCGGAAGCATGGGACAGGGGGGATTCGACGAGCAGTACTTC. This gives the protein CSGSMGQGGFDEQYF.